The rows below give T cell receptor beta chains drawn from one sample of a study of tumor and adjacent non-tumor tissue in lung cancer. TCRdb called the multiplex PCR reads again in MiXCR, with one record for every CDR3 protein. The sample lists over 110,000 distinct CDR3 sequences; roughly 66% were seen once. The sample taken for sequencing was lung tumor tissue. The receptor set was obtained from a man in his sixties with small cell lung cancer. Each CDR3 is given with its conserved first and last residue. The D gene is left open where the match is weak. The size field is filled for only some rows; it gives once, few, many or a size class.

abundance	d_gene	v_gene	j_gene	CDR3aa	CDR3nt
many	TRBD2	TRBV5-5	TRBJ2-3	CASSLVREVSTDTQYF	TGTGCCAGCAGCTTGGTCCGGGAGGTTAGCACAGATACGCAGTATTTT
.	.	TRBV6-1	TRBJ1-1	CAISWGQGTEAFF	TGTGCCATCAGCTGGGGGCAAGGAACTGAAGCTTTCTTT
.	.	TRBV12-3/TRBV12-4	TRBJ1-6	CASSLTQNSPLHF	TGTGCCAGCAGTTTAACGCAAAATTCACCCCTCCACTTT
.	.	TRBV5-1	TRBJ2-5	CASSLHLQEAQYF	TGCGCCAGCAGCTTACACCTTCAAGAGGCCCAGTACTTC
.	.	TRBV29-1	TRBJ2-1	CSGGAETSSYNEQFF	TGCAGCGGGGGAGCCGAGACGAGCTCCTACAATGAGCAGTTCTTC
.	.	TRBV29-1	TRBJ1-1	CSVDSFSGAQDTEAFF	TGCAGCGTTGATTCGTTTTCGGGGGCGCAGGACACTGAAGCTTTCTTT
many	.	TRBV11-2	TRBJ2-1	CASRPGGGSSYNEQFF	TGTGCCAGCAGACCAGGGGGCGGGAGCTCCTACAATGAGCAGTTCTTC
.	.	TRBV11-1	TRBJ2-5	CASSPDGEIQYF	TGTGCCAGCAGCCCGGACGGAGAAATCCAGTACTTC
many	.	TRBV20-1	TRBJ2-4	CSARQDRLSLAKNIQYF	TGCAGTGCCAGACAGGACCGATTATCCCTAGCCAAAAACATTCAGTACTTC
few	TRBD1	TRBV12-3/TRBV12-4	TRBJ2-7	CASIRTGPSYEQYF	TGTGCCAGCATCCGGACAGGGCCCTCCTACGAGCAGTACTTC
.	TRBD2	TRBV11-3	TRBJ2-1	CASNLGNLSGPPYNEQFF	TGTGCCAGCAACTTAGGGAACCTTAGCGGGCCTCCATACAATGAGCAGTTCTTC
.	TRBD2	TRBV20-1	TRBJ2-3	CSARALGGPTDTQYF	TGCAGTGCCAGGGCGCTGGGAGGGCCCACTGATACGCAGTATTTT
.	.	TRBV11-1	TRBJ2-1	CASSLVLAREQFF	TGTGCCAGCAGCTTAGTACTTGCGCGTGAGCAGTTCTTC
many	.	TRBV4-1	TRBJ2-2	CASSRSGTLNTGELFF	TGCGCCAGCAGCCGATCCGGGACACTAAACACCGGGGAGCTGTTTTTT
many	TRBD2	TRBV6-6	TRBJ2-1	CASSSGGNEQFF	TGTGCCAGCAGCTCGGGAGGCAATGAGCAGTTCTTC
few	.	TRBV4-1	TRBJ2-6	CASSQDGSSGANVLTF	TGCGCCAGCAGCCAAGACGGAAGCTCTGGGGCCAACGTCCTGACTTTC
.	.	TRBV13	TRBJ1-1	CASGAGNTEAFF	TGTGCCAGCGGCGCGGGGAACACTGAAGCTTTCTTC
.	.	TRBV6-1	TRBJ1-2	CASSELGSWKGYTF	TGTGCCAGCAGTGAGCTGGGAAGTTGGAAGGGCTACACCTTC
.	.	TRBV29-1	TRBJ2-3	CSVESAGTGTQYF	TGCAGCGTTGAGTCAGCTGGTACAGGTACGCAGTATTTT
few	.	TRBV5-1	TRBJ2-5	CASSLTSNGETQYF	TGCGCCAGCAGCTTAACTAGCAATGGGGAGACCCAGTACTTC
.	.	TRBV6-6	TRBJ1-5	CASSPLEGGPVEPQHF	TGTGCCAGCAGTCCCCTCGAGGGCGGTCCGGTGGAGCCCCAGCATTTT
.	.	TRBV11-3	TRBJ1-1	CASSLVGEGTTEAFF	TGTGCCAGCAGCTTAGTTGGTGAAGGGACCACTGAAGCTTTCTTT
many	TRBD2	TRBV6-6	TRBJ2-2	CATSFSSGANTGELFF	TGTGCCACCTCGTTTTCTAGCGGGGCGAACACCGGGGAGCTGTTTTTT
.	TRBD2	TRBV5-4	TRBJ2-3	CASSPSGRAIDTQYF	TGTGCCAGCAGCCCTAGCGGGAGGGCCATAGATACGCAGTACTTT
.	.	TRBV11-2	TRBJ2-1	CASIKDSYNEQLF	TGTGCCAGCATCAAAGACAGCTACAATGAGCAGCTCTTC
many	.	TRBV10-2	TRBJ2-3	CASKDSYSTDTQYF	TGCGCCAGCAAGGACAGCTACAGCACAGATACGCAGTATTTT
.	.	TRBV11-2	TRBJ2-3	CVSSLSLPDTQYF	TGTGTCAGCAGCTTAAGTCTCCCCGATACGCAGTATTTT
few	.	TRBV6-1	TRBJ2-2	CASRTDANTGELFF	TGTGCCAGCCGGACCGACGCGAACACCGGGGAGCTGTTTTTT
.	.	TRBV12-3/TRBV12-4	TRBJ2-7	CASSRTAFLSYEQYF	TGTGCCAGCAGTCGGACAGCCTTCCTCTCCTACGAGCAGTACTTC
.	.	TRBV11-2	TRBJ1-1	CASDSKQGPRVNTEAFF	TGTGCCAGCGACTCAAAGCAGGGGCCAAGGGTAAACACTGAAGCTTTCTTT
.	.	TRBV29-1	TRBJ1-2	CSVDSPVSDYGYTF	TGCAGCGTTGACTCACCAGTGAGTGACTATGGCTACACCTTC
many	.	TRBV20-1	TRBJ2-7	CSAHTGGTDLYEQYF	TGCAGTGCACACACCGGCGGGACCGATCTCTACGAGCAGTACTTC
.	.	TRBV7-9	TRBJ2-1	CASNLGYGTSYNEQFF	TGTGCCAGCAACTTAGGATACGGGACCTCCTACAATGAGCAGTTCTTC
.	.	TRBV6-6	TRBJ2-3	CASSYSLVVGLEDTQYF	TGTGCCAGCAGTTACTCACTAGTGGTAGGTCTGGAGGATACGCAGTATTTT
.	.	TRBV12-3/TRBV12-4	TRBJ1-5	CASSPVVEGNQPQHF	TGTGCCAGCAGTCCGGTGGTGGAGGGCAATCAGCCCCAGCATTTT
few	TRBD1	TRBV12-3/TRBV12-4	TRBJ2-1	CASSLTGVSYNEQFF	TGTGCCAGCAGTTTGACAGGGGTCTCCTACAATGAGCAGTTCTTC
.	.	TRBV2	TRBJ2-7	CASTIGPYEQYF	TGTGCCAGCACGATAGGACCTTACGAGCAGTACTTC
.	TRBD1	TRBV11-1	TRBJ2-2	CANSSPDRVETGKLFF	TGTGCCAACAGCTCCCCGGACAGGGTAGAGACCGGGAAGCTGTTTTTT
.	.	TRBV11-2	TRBJ1-1	CANSPPCEPEAFF	TGTGCCAACAGCCCTCCATGTGAGCCTGAAGCTTTCTTT
.	.	TRBV11-3	TRBJ2-7	CASSPGYSFYEQYF	TGTGCCAGCAGCCCGGGATATAGTTTCTACGAGCAGTACTTC
.	.	TRBV12-3/TRBV12-4	TRBJ2-7	CASSTGVSQCF	TGTGCCAGCAGTACCGGGGTGTCGCAGTGCTTC